Listed here are 28 T cell receptor beta chains from one sample, sequenced in a study of T cells in women clearing cervical HPV infection (dated by TCRdb to between 2018 and 2020). Libraries were built with the immunoSEQ multiplex PCR assay. This is the immuneACCESS table as TCRdb keeps it, with only in-frame sequences that have V and J called. A part of the clones is gone; compared with another copy, unresolved V genes explain less than half, and the rest is unexplained. The sample table includes tens of thousands of clones. In total, the top ten clones hold just under 6.5% of the sample. The sample comprised blood buffy coat. The origin of the receptors is a woman aged 18-70 years with a cervical HPV16 infection that either progressed to CIN3+ or cleared (not recorded which).

Note on this clone: The sequence runs out 3 residues before the end of the CDR3; the remainder is reconstructed from the germline J gene. The chain carries TRBV7-6 and TRBJ2-4; a possible D gene is TRBD2 (6 bases). The germline V gene encodes CDR1 SGHVS and CDR2 FNYEAQ. This CDR3 has 15 residues. CDR3 sequence reads: CASSPDTGLLRGQYF. The CDR3 bases that were read are TGTGCCAGCAGCCCCGATACGGGACTTTTGAGAGGT.

As regards this clone: The read finishes 3 residues shy of the CDR3 end, and the germline J gene is used to complete it. This chain connects TRBV6-4 to TRBJ1-1; D might be TRBD1 (6 bases). V was pared by 8 bases and J by 3 bases, with 19 bases between. The CDR3 sequence is 15 residues long. Germline-derived CDR1 and CDR2 are MRHNA and SNTAGT. The covered CDR3 bases are TGTGCCAGCCACTACTACAGGGATTCGGACACTGAA. It encodes CASHYYRDSDTE. The entire CDR3 protein is CASHYYRDSDTEAFF.

Comment on this clone: The read gets to within 3 residues of the CDR3 end, and the germline J gene fills in the rest. In the same sample, other DNA sequences code for this CDR3. The chain couples TRBV18 to TRBJ2-7, with TRBD1 as a possible D gene (5 bases). The CDR3 covers 14 residues. V was cut by 3 bases and J by 4 bases, with 13 bases left in between. Germline CDR1 and CDR2: KGHSH and LQKENI. The CDR3 here is CASSPSQGAYEQYF. CDR3 bases read: TGTGCCAGCTCACCGTCCCAGGGCGCATACGAG.

Concerning this clone: The read comes to an end 3 residues before the CDR3 does, leaving the germline J gene to fill in the end. This sequence joins TRBV20-1 and TRBJ2-5, with 8 bases matching TRBD2. Germline loops: CDR1 DFQATT, CDR2 SNEGSKA (reference sequence). V lost 4 bases to trimming and J lost 2 bases; unmatched junction nucleotides: 12. CDR3 size: 16 residues. CDR3 DNA, as far as it was read: TGCAGTGCTAACCTCTATCCGGGACTAGTACAAGAGACC. Its translation is CSANLYPGLVQET. The entire CDR3 sequence reads CSANLYPGLVQETQYF.

To note about this clone: The missing CDR3 end, 3 residues past where the read stops, is filled in from the germline J gene. This chain uses TRBV6-1 with TRBJ2-3; TRBD2 aligns across 7 bases. The V gene's germline CDR1 is MNHNS and CDR2 SASEGT. V lost 1 base to trimming and J lost 1 base; unmatched junction nucleotides: 2. This CDR3 comprises 15 residues. Partial CDR3 DNA: TGTGCCAGCAGTGAAGAGCGGGGAGGCACAGATACG. Translation: CASSEERGGTDT. The complete CDR3 sequence is CASSEERGGTDTQYF.

A remark on this clone: The read terminates 3 residues before the CDR3 end, so the remaining end is supplied by the germline J gene. The chain joins TRBV7-3 to TRBJ2-3, with D perhaps matching TRBD1 (5 bases). The CDR3 is 15 amino acids. In germline, CDR1 is SGHTA, CDR2 FQGTGA. V was trimmed by 4 bases and J by 2 bases, leaving 13 bases between them. Partial CDR3 DNA: TGTGCCAGCAGCTCCCAGGGTCTTGACACAGATACG. It translates to CASSSQGLDTDT. The whole CDR3 protein reads CASSSQGLDTDTQYF.

With regard to this clone: With the read ending 3 residues before the CDR3 end, the germline J gene is used to fill in that end. This sequence joins TRBV7-2 and TRBJ1-4; 7 bases map to TRBD1. There are 14 residues in the CDR3. V lost 1 base and J lost 5; bases outside the gene matches: 1. Germline assignment: CDR1 SGHTA and CDR2 FQGNSA. The sequenced CDR3 bases are TGTGCCAGCAGCTTAGGGGGACAGAATGAAAAA. Protein: CASSLGGQNEK. The complete CDR3 protein is CASSLGGQNEKLFF.

Concerning this clone itself: Sequencing ends 3 residues short of the CDR3 end; the germline J gene provides the rest. J is TRBJ2-3 and V is TRBV20-1; 11 bases are shared with TRBD2. CDR1 and CDR2 (germline): DFQATT, SNEGSKA (reference sequence). This CDR3 contains 13 residues. The junction had 6 bases not matched to a gene; V was cut back by 8 bases and J by 5 bases. CDR3 in amino acids: CSPLAGGRDTQYF. The DNA read from the CDR3 is TGCAGTCCGCTAGCGGGAGGTAGAGATACG.

A note on this clone: The CDR3 end is not reached by the read, which stops 3 residues before it; the germline J gene fills it in. V and J are TRBV5-1 and TRBJ1-5, with a tentative D call TRBD1 (6 bases). Germline CDR1 is SGHRS and CDR2 is YFSETQ. CDR3 length: 13 amino acids. V lost 1 base and J 5 bases, leaving 7 bases between the germline ends. CDR3 amino acids: CASSLSGDQPQHF. CDR3 DNA (partial): TGCGCCAGCAGCTTGTCAGGGGATCAGCCC.

A remark on this clone: The read ends 3 residues shy of where the CDR3 ends; the end is completed using the germline J gene. The V gene is TRBV28, the J gene TRBJ2-7, with D maybe TRBD2 (6 bases). There are 15 residues in the CDR3. Deletions cut 6 bases from V and 5 bases from J, with 20 bases between. Germline V CDR1 and CDR2: MDHEN, SYDVKM. The CDR3: CASRSPRQGGNEQYF. CDR3 DNA (partial): TGTGCCAGCAGATCCCCACGGCAGGGAGGCAACGAG. The whole variable domain, filled in from reference TRBV28 and TRBJ2-7, reads DVKVTQSSRYLVKRTGEKVFLECVQDMDHENMFWYRQDPGLGLRLIYFSYDVKMKEKGDIPEGYSVSREKKERFSLILESASTNQTSMYLCASRSPRQGGNEQYFGPGTRLTVT.

In regard to this clone: The read gets to within 3 residues of the CDR3 end, and the germline J gene fills in the rest. The chain uses TRBV7-2 and TRBJ1-2; D is uncertain. Trimming pared 5 bases from V and 4 bases from J, leaving 11 bases between. There are 13 residues in the CDR3. Germline-derived CDR1 and CDR2 are SGHTA and FQGNSA. The CDR3 protein is CASSLRQAYGYTF. The CDR3 bases that were read are TGTGCCAGCAGCCTACGACAAGCCTATGGC.

In regard to this clone: A junction boundary mismatches the germline segment, possibly from a read error. The CDR3 DNA, read in part, is TGCGCCAGCAGCCTTCGGGACAGGGTTGGGGATACG. Protein sequence: CASSLRDRVGDT. The CDR3 in full is CASSLRDRVGDTQYF. The chain recombines TRBV4-2 with TRBJ2-3; TRBD1 aligns across 9 bases. The read halts 3 residues ahead of the CDR3 end, with the missing end drawn from the germline J gene. CDR1 LGHNA and CDR2 YNFKEQ come from the germline V gene. The CDR3 has 15 amino acids.

Concerning this clone itself: The read comes to an end 3 residues before the CDR3 does, leaving the germline J gene to fill in the end. The chain has TRBV11-2 and TRBJ2-5, with 11 nucleotides matching TRBD2. This CDR3 spans 15 amino acids. V shed 5 bases, J shed 4 bases, and the junction held 6 bases outside the gene matches. The germline CDR1 and CDR2 sequences are SGHAT and FQNNGV. CDR3: CASSILAGVGETQYF. The covered CDR3 bases are TGTGCCAGCAGCATACTAGCGGGAGTTGGAGAGACC.

Note on this clone: Sequencing ends 3 residues short of the CDR3 end; the germline J gene provides the rest. This chain uses TRBV5-1 with TRBJ1-6, with D unclear. CDR1 SGHRS and CDR2 YFSETQ come from the germline V gene. This CDR3 contains 14 residues. Trimming removed 0 bases from V and 9 bases from J, with 10 bases in between. CDR3 loop: CASSLAGVGSPLHF. CDR3 bases read: TGCGCCAGCAGCTTGGCCGGGGTAGGTTCACCC.

The CDR3 spells CASSMYGGVGRNNQPQYF. The CDR3 bases that were read are TGTGCCAGTAGTATGTATGGGGGGGTCGGACGGAACAATCAGCCG. The chain is built from TRBV19 and TRBJ2-3; 7 bases match TRBD2. The CDR3 is cut off 3 residues early in the read; its end comes from the germline J gene. Germline-derived CDR1 and CDR2 are LNHDA and SQIVND (reference sequence). The CDR3 consists of 18 residues.

Worth noting for this clone: Sequencing ends 3 residues short of the CDR3 end; the germline J gene provides the rest. This chain joins TRBV6-1 and TRBJ2-1, with D unclear. Germline-derived CDR1 and CDR2 are MNHNS and SASEGT. V lost 1 base and J 2 bases, leaving 9 bases between the germline ends. The CDR3 covers 15 residues. The CDR3 protein is CASSEEMGAYNEQFF. The CDR3 DNA, read in part, is TGTGCCAGCAGTGAAGAGATGGGCGCCTACAATGAG.

About this clone itself: Read coverage stops 3 residues before the CDR3 terminus; the germline J gene supplies the remainder. J is TRBJ2-1 and V is TRBV5-1; TRBD1 aligns across 7 bases. This CDR3 spans 14 amino acids. J gave up 5 bases and V 5 bases, and 7 bases lay outside the gene matches. Germline-derived CDR1 and CDR2 are SGHRS and YFSETQ. CDR3 DNA (partial): TGCGCCAGCAGAACAGGGGCAATTGACAATGAG. Translation gives CASRTGAIDNE. The full CDR3 sequence reads CASRTGAIDNEQFF.

Comments on this clone: The read terminates 3 residues before the CDR3 end, so the remaining end is supplied by the germline J gene. The rearrangement links TRBV7-3 to TRBJ2-3, with D uncertain. The ends were cut back, 5 bases at V and 2 bases at J, with 8 bases in the middle. CDR1 and CDR2 (germline): SGHTA, FQGTGA. This CDR3 region has 13 residues. CDR3 amino acids: CASSPTYTDTQYF. CDR3 bases read: TGTGCCAGCAGCCCGACTTACACAGATACG.

As to this clone: The read terminates 3 residues before the CDR3 end, so the remaining end is supplied by the germline J gene. This chain links TRBV7-8 with TRBJ2-3; tentatively, D is TRBD1 (7 bases). From germline, CDR1 is SGHVS and CDR2 FQNEAQ. V was shortened by 2 bases and J by 4 bases, with 16 bases between the two germline ends. The CDR3 runs to 16 residues. Incomplete CDR3 DNA: TGTGCCAGCAGCTTAAGTTTAACAGGGGAGGCAGATACG. Protein product: CASSLSLTGEADT. The CDR3 in full is CASSLSLTGEADTQYF.

As concerns this clone: The read terminates 3 residues ahead of where the CDR3 ends, so the germline J gene completes it. The genes are TRBV2 and TRBJ1-2, with D perhaps TRBD1 (6 bases). This CDR3 contains 14 residues. Germline V CDR1 and CDR2: SNHLY, FYNNEI. CDR3 in amino acids: CASVRSTWQGSYTF. The DNA read from the CDR3 is TGTGCCAGCGTGAGATCGACGTGGCAGGGGTCC.

Partial CDR3 DNA: TGTGCCAGCAGTGAAGACAGCTTCCAAGAGACC. Residues: CASSEDSFQET. The CDR3 as a whole reads CASSEDSFQETQYF. This rearrangement joins TRBV6-1 to TRBJ2-5; D not certain. The CDR3 is cut off 3 residues early in the read; its end comes from the germline J gene. The CDR3 is 14 residues long. CDR1 MNHNS and CDR2 SASEGT come from the germline V gene. Deletions cut 1 base from V and 1 base from J, with 7 bases between.

Remarks on this clone: Sequencing ends 3 residues short of the CDR3 end; the germline J gene provides the rest. The genes are TRBV5-1 and TRBJ1-4; D may be TRBD1 (5 bases). CDR3 length: 15 amino acids. CDR1 and CDR2 from the germline V gene are SGHRS and YFSETQ. The CDR3 is CASSLSLSGADVLFF. Incomplete CDR3 DNA: TGCGCCAGCAGCTTGAGCCTCTCTGGGGCCGACGTA.

Note on this clone: The CDR3 extends 3 residues past the end of the read, so its final part is completed from the germline J gene. The gene calls are TRBV19 and TRBJ2-5; a possible D gene is TRBD2 (6 bases). Trimming pared 5 bases from V and 2 bases from J, leaving 18 bases between. There are 16 residues in the CDR3. Germline CDR1 reads LNHDA; CDR2 reads SQIVND (reference sequence). The DNA read from the CDR3 is TGTGCCAGTAGTCCCGGCGCGCTAGCGTCTCAAGAGACC. This translates into CASSPGALASQET. The full-length CDR3 reads as CASSPGALASQETQYF.

Concerning this clone: Read sequence stops 3 residues before the CDR3 end, and the germline J gene provides the missing end. The chain couples TRBV5-1 to TRBJ2-1; 7 nucleotides line up with TRBD1. Germline-derived CDR1 and CDR2 are SGHRS and YFSETQ. V gave up 1 base and J gave up 4 bases; unmatched junction bases: 5. The length of the CDR3 is 15 residues. The sequenced CDR3 bases are TGCGCCAGCAGCTTGCAAGGGACAGCTTACAATGAG. Translation: CASSLQGTAYNE. In full, the CDR3 is CASSLQGTAYNEQFF. The full variable domain, its missing parts supplied by reference TRBV5-1 and TRBJ2-1, is KAGVTQTPRYLIKTRGQQVTLSCSPISGHRSVSWYQQTPGQGLQFLFEYFSETQRNKGNFPGRFSGRQFSNSRSEMNVSTLELGDSALYLCASSLQGTAYNEQFFGPGTRLTVL.

As for this clone: With the read ending 3 residues before the CDR3 end, the germline J gene is used to fill in that end. The chain employs TRBV10-1 and TRBJ2-2; weak D call: TRBD2 (6 bases). V dropped 2 bases and J dropped 0 bases, with 7 bases sitting between them. CDR1 and CDR2 (germline): WNHNN, SYGVQD (reference sequence). This CDR3 spans 15 amino acids. The part of the CDR3 DNA that was read is TGCGCCAGCAGTGAGGGACTACCGAACACCGGGGAG. Protein product: CASSEGLPNTGE. The CDR3 reads in full as CASSEGLPNTGELFF.

Turning to this clone: The read terminates 3 residues ahead of where the CDR3 ends, so the germline J gene completes it. This sequence joins TRBV19 and TRBJ2-1, with 7 bases lining up with TRBD1. Germline assignment: CDR1 LNHDA and CDR2 SQIVND (reference sequence). This CDR3 is built from 16 residues. V gave up 7 bases and J gave up 6 bases; unmatched junction bases: 15. The CDR3 DNA, read in part, is TGTGCCAGTATTCAAACTGGGGGACAGTTCCGCAATGAG. Its protein is CASIQTGGQFRNE. The full CDR3 reads CASIQTGGQFRNEQFF. The entire variable domain, with the rest obtained from reference TRBV19 and TRBJ2-1, is as follows: DGGITQSPKYLFRKEGQNVTLSCEQNLNHDAMYWYRQDPGQGLRLIYYSQIVNDFQKGDIAEGYSVSREKKESFPLTVTSAQKNPTAFYLCASIQTGGQFRNEQFFGPGTRLTVL.

Of note for this clone: The CDR3 extends 3 residues past the end of the read, so its final part is completed from the germline J gene. The chain couples TRBV18 to TRBJ2-4, with TRBD1 matching 12 bases. Per the germline V gene, CDR1 is KGHSH and CDR2 is LQKENI. The CDR3 is made up of 16 amino acids. V was clipped by 0 bases and J by 7 bases; unmatched bases: 4. CDR3 bases read: TGTGCCAGCTCACCACCCGGGACAGGGGGCTCGAACATT. This codes for CASSPPGTGGSNI. The CDR3 as a whole reads CASSPPGTGGSNIQYF. The variable domain in full, with the rest retrieved from reference TRBV18 and TRBJ2-4, is NAGVMQNPRHLVRRRGQEARLRCSPMKGHSHVYWYRQLPEEGLKFMVYLQKENIIDESGMPKERFSAEFPKEGPSILRIQQVVRGDSAAYFCASSPPGTGGSNIQYFGAGTRLSVL.

Worth noting for this clone: The sequence runs out 3 residues before the end of the CDR3; the remainder is reconstructed from the germline J gene. The sample contains more than one DNA sequence encoding this CDR3. The rearrangement links TRBV7-9 to TRBJ2-1, with 11 bases identical to TRBD2. CDR1 is SEHNR, CDR2 FQNEAQ, per germline (reference sequence). J lost 7 bases, V lost 5 bases, and 7 bases had no gene match. The CDR3 spans 15 residues. Incomplete CDR3 DNA: TGTGCCAGCAGCCCATTAGCGGGAGGGCCTAATGAG. Residues: CASSPLAGGPNE. The entire CDR3 reads CASSPLAGGPNEQFF.